This T cell receptor beta chain was documented in a study of long-term antiretroviral therapy in people with HIV. CDR1 is SGHDT, CDR2 YYEEEE, per germline. This CDR3 contains 18 residues. The V and J ends lost 0 bases and 0 bases, in that order; junction bases with no gene match: 10. Specimens retained roughly 0.95-11 million cryopreserved PBMC preceding DNA extraction. The libraries were made with immunoSEQ v3.0 at survey level. The table came from immunoSEQ multiplex PCR; TCRdb's copy has only in-frame clones and leaves some out. The repertoire holds about 17,000 clones, 81% seen once, with approximately 9.5% in the top ten.

Here the sequenced sample was unsorted PBMCs, taken 0.3 years before starting antiretroviral therapy. This chain links TRBV5-6 with TRBJ1-1; TRBD1 aligns across 8 bases. This clonotype was sampled from a man aged 45-65 years with HIV. The CDR3 sequence is CASSLDILRQGLNTEAFF. CDR3 nucleotide sequence: TGTGCCAGCAGCTTGGATATACTAAGACAGGGGCTGAACACTGAAGCTTTCTTT.